These 30 T cell receptor beta chains came from one sample sequenced in a study of lung T cells in sarcoidosis with Löfgren's syndrome. TCRdb used MiXCR to reprocess the reads, holding one entry per CDR3 protein. The sample carries 15,000 to 20,000 distinct CDR3 sequences, about a fifth recorded once. Input material: CD4+ T cells from PBMCs. Receptors were obtained from a human donor with sarcoidosis (Löfgren's syndrome or another form), or a control subject (not recorded which).

As regards this clonotype: A single base separates this from a much larger clone, so it may be a read error. This chain uses TRBV18 with TRBJ1-5; 7 nucleotides agree with TRBD1. CDR1 KGHSH and CDR2 LQKENI come from the germline V gene. The CDR3 runs 14 residues. This CDR3 reads CAISPRQGNQPQHF. The CDR3 region has the DNA TGTGCCATCTCACCGAGACAGGGCAACCAGCCCCAGCATTTT.

In its sample, this clonotype ranks as medium-sized. The chain couples TRBV7-9 to TRBJ2-5, with TRBD1 as a possible D gene (6 bases). The CDR3 totals 13 residues. CDR1 is SEHNR, CDR2 FQNEAQ, per germline (reference sequence). V lost 4 bases to trimming and J lost 5 bases, with 11 bases between them. CDR3 coding DNA: TGTGCCAGCAGCTCCAGGGGTCCGGAGACCCAGTACTTC. Encoded protein: CASSSRGPETQYF.

This clonotype was counted many times. J is TRBJ2-7 and V is TRBV7-8; 7 bases map to TRBD1. This CDR3 is built from 15 residues. The V segment lost 5 bases and the J segment 7 bases; nucleotides outside the gene matches: 14. CDR1 SGHVS and CDR2 FQNEAQ come from the germline V gene. This CDR3 is CASSVRRTGPKEQYF. The CDR3 nucleotides are TGTGCCAGCAGCGTAAGACGGACAGGACCTAAGGAGCAGTACTTC.

A single count supports this clonotype. Germline and junction disagree at one end, which may indicate a read error. The chain carries TRBV4-2 and TRBJ2-1; D is unresolved. Germline-derived CDR1 and CDR2 are LGHNA and YNFKEQ. This CDR3 has 13 amino acids. The CDR3 DNA reads as TGTACCAGCAGCCAAGCAACGGGCTATGAGCAGTTCTTC. Its protein product is CTSSQATGYEQFF.

The table lists this clonotype with many counts. The genes are TRBV4-2 and TRBJ2-7; 8 nucleotides match TRBD2. Germline assignment: CDR1 LGHNA and CDR2 YNFKEQ. The V gene end was trimmed by 0 bases and the J gene end by 4 bases; junction bases not matched to a gene: 5. The CDR3 is 15 residues long. The CDR3 coding sequence is TGTGCCAGCAGCCAAGATCTGGGACTAGATTACGAGCAGTACTTC. Amino acid sequence: CASSQDLGLDYEQYF.

A few counts support this clonotype. The chain combines TRBV5-4 with TRBJ2-3, with TRBD2 as a possible D gene (5 bases). Looked up from germline, CDR1 is SGHNT and CDR2 is YYREEE (reference sequence). The V gene lost 1 base and the J gene lost 0 bases, with 9 bases spanning the gap. The CDR3 is made up of 15 amino acids. CDR3 in DNA: TGTGCCAGCAGCTTGAGCGGCACTAGCACAGATACGCAGTATTTT. Amino acids: CASSLSGTSTDTQYF.

Of note for this clonotype: A junction boundary mismatches the germline segment, possibly from a read error. V usage is TRBV27 and J usage is TRBJ1-2; D unresolved. Germline CDR1 and CDR2: MNHEY and SMNVEV (reference sequence). The CDR3 has 13 residues. CDR3 loop: CTSSLNGDYGYTF. The CDR3 coding sequence is TGTACCAGCAGTTTAAATGGAGACTATGGCTACACCTTC.

This clonotype was counted a single time. In this CDR3 the conserved last residue, phenylalanine or tryptophan, is missing, so a read error is likely. This rearrangement joins TRBV20-1 to TRBJ2-5; D call uncertain. Germline CDR1 and CDR2: DFQATT and SNEGSKA (reference sequence). The CDR3 extends over 11 amino acids. This CDR3 reads CGASQSETQYL. In nucleotides, the CDR3 is TGCGGTGCTAGTCAGAGTGAGACCCAGTACCTC.

Sample share makes this clonotype medium-sized (0.01 to 0.1%). The chain joins TRBV28 to TRBJ1-2, with D perhaps matching TRBD1 (6 bases). The CDR3 sequence is 13 residues long. V was pared by 4 bases and J by 2 bases, with 8 bases between. Per the germline V gene, CDR1 is MDHEN and CDR2 is SYDVKM. CDR3 loop: CASSSQGNYGYTF. CDR3 in DNA: TGTGCCAGCAGTTCACAGGGAAACTATGGCTACACCTTC.

This clonotype was counted only a few times. The CDR3 sequence is CASSMWGARETQYF. CDR3 nucleotide sequence: TGTGCCAGTAGTATGTGGGGGGCTAGGGAGACCCAGTACTTC. The chain employs TRBV19 and TRBJ2-5, with D perhaps assigned TRBD1 or TRBD2 (6 bases each). The CDR3 is 14 amino acids. Trimming pared 3 bases from V and 5 bases from J, leaving 13 bases between. CDR1 LNHDA and CDR2 SQIVND come from the germline V gene (reference sequence).

Within the sample, this clonotype is medium-sized (0.01 to 0.1%). This chain joins TRBV28 and TRBJ1-1; a possible D gene is TRBD1 (6 bases). V was shortened by 8 bases and J by 7 bases, with 14 bases between the two germline ends. The CDR3 runs to 12 residues. Germline-derived CDR1 and CDR2 are MDHEN and SYDVKM. The CDR3 loop reads CASVTGPREAFF. The CDR3 coding sequence is TGTGCCAGCGTTACAGGGCCCCGTGAAGCTTTCTTT.

This clonotype was counted at least ten times. The chain recombines TRBV18 with TRBJ2-4, with D perhaps TRBD2 (5 bases). The germline V and J ends were trimmed by 3 bases and 13 bases, with 22 bases remaining between them. Germline CDR1 and CDR2: KGHSH and LQKENI. The CDR3 contains 15 residues. As DNA, the CDR3 is TGTGCCAGCTCACCCGAGGGTACACCCCAAGAGAGGCAGTACTTC. Translating gives CASSPEGTPQERQYF.

The table lists this clonotype with a few counts. This may stem from a read error, because a much larger clone lies one nucleotide away. The chain is built from TRBV20-1 and TRBJ2-7; TRBD2 matches at 10 bases. There are 14 residues in the CDR3. Looked up from germline, CDR1 is DFQATT and CDR2 is SNEGSKA (reference sequence). Written as DNA, the CDR3 is TGCAGTGCTAGACGGCTAGCGGGGGACTACGAGCAGTGCTTC. This translates into CSARRLAGDYEQCF.

With respect to this clonotype: A much larger clone is a single base away; this may be a read error. The CDR3 protein is CASSPGGQSSYTQYF. As DNA, the CDR3 is TGTGCCAGCAGCCCCGGAGGACAGAGTAGCTATACGCAGTATTTT. The chain recombines TRBV12-3 or TRBV12-4 with TRBJ2-3; a possible D gene is TRBD1 (6 bases). This CDR3 has 15 amino acids. V was trimmed by 6 bases and J by 7 bases, leaving 20 bases between them.

This clonotype was seen at least ten times. The genes are TRBV28 and TRBJ2-1, with 8 bases that match TRBD1. Germline CDR1 MDHEN, CDR2 SYDVKM. The CDR3 is made up of 12 amino acids. The V and J ends lost 6 bases and 9 bases, in that order; junction bases with no gene match: 4. The CDR3 DNA reads TGTGCCAGCAGACAGGACAGGGCTGAGCAGTTCTTC. Its translation is CASRQDRAEQFF.

Of note for this clonotype: This may arise from a read error, as a much more abundant clone is one base away. The rearrangement joins TRBV19 to TRBJ2-7; a weak D match, TRBD2 (6 bases). Germline-derived CDR1 and CDR2 are LNHDA and SQIVND (reference sequence). The CDR3 runs 15 residues. This CDR3 is CANSISGWRGYEQYF. DNA of the CDR3: TGTGCCAATAGTATTAGCGGATGGAGGGGTTACGAGCAGTACTTC.

As regards this clonotype: Because it lacks the conserved phenylalanine or tryptophan at the end, this CDR3 is likely a read error. The chain links TRBV29-1 to TRBJ1-1; no clear D. The germline CDR1 and CDR2 sequences are SQVTM and ANQGSEA. The CDR3 covers 14 residues. The V end was cut by 1 base, the J end by 1 base, with 10 bases between. The CDR3 DNA reads as TGCAGCGTTGAAGTTAGGGCCGCGAACACTGAAGCTTTCTCT. Its translation is CSVEVRAANTEAFS.

As for this clonotype: A read error may explain this, as a much larger clone is one base away. CDR3 DNA: TGCAGCGTTGTCGAAGGCGTCGGGCCTGAAGCTTTCTTT. Amino acid sequence: CSVVEGVGPEAFF. The chain couples TRBV29-1 to TRBJ1-1; D remains unclear. Trimming took 4 bases from V and 6 from J, leaving 15 bases between them. This CDR3 has 13 residues. Germline-derived CDR1 and CDR2 are SQVTM and ANQGSEA. Using reference TRBV29-1 and TRBJ1-1 for the parts outside the CDR3, the full variable domain is SAVISQKPSRDICQRGTSLTIQCQVDSQVTMMFWYRQQPGQSLTLIATANQGSEATYESGFVIDKFPISRPNLTFSTLTVSNMSPEDSSIYLCSVVEGVGPEAFFGQGTRLTVV.

Comments on this clonotype: A much larger clonotype is one base distant, so this may be a read error. This likely comes from a read error, as the CDR3 has no conserved phenylalanine or tryptophan at its end. The genes are TRBV11-1 and TRBJ1-1; D is perhaps TRBD1 (6 bases). Trimming stripped 4 bases from V and 5 bases from J, with 23 bases between. The CDR3 is 17 residues long. The germline V gene has CDR1 SGHAT and CDR2 FQDESV (reference sequence). Here the CDR3 reads CASSSRQERSARTEAFL. The CDR3 DNA reads as TGTGCCAGCAGCTCGAGACAGGAAAGGAGCGCTAGAACTGAAGCTTTCCTT.

There are many counts of this clonotype. The chain uses TRBV28 and TRBJ1-4; D remains ambiguous. V shed 5 bases and J shed 7 bases, with 11 bases lying between them. From germline, CDR1 is MDHEN and CDR2 SYDVKM. CDR3 size: 13 residues. CDR3: CASSLQPFEKLFF. The CDR3 region has the DNA TGTGCCAGCAGTCTCCAACCCTTTGAAAAACTGTTTTTT.

Many counts were recorded for this clonotype. The V gene is TRBV28, the J gene TRBJ2-5; the D is unclear. Germline V gene lookup returns CDR1 MDHEN and CDR2 SYDVKM. The CDR3 contains 12 residues. The germline V and J ends were trimmed by 11 bases and 5 bases, with 15 bases remaining between them. CDR3 in DNA: TGTGCCTCCAGAGAGATTGGCGAGACCCAGTACTTC. Its protein product is CASREIGETQYF.

This clonotype was recorded many times. The gene calls are TRBV28 and TRBJ2-7; TRBD1 matches 7 bases. This CDR3 is 15 amino acids long. J was trimmed by 4 bases and V by 5 bases; bases with no gene match: 11. Germline V gene lookup returns CDR1 MDHEN and CDR2 SYDVKM. The CDR3 nucleotides are TGTGCCAGCAGTAACGACAGGGACCTACCTTACGAGCAGTACTTC. It is translated as CASSNDRDLPYEQYF.

This clonotype was counted between two and nine times. A clone one base away is much larger, so this may be a read error. This rearrangement joins TRBV18 to TRBJ2-7, with D possibly TRBD2 on 5 matching bases. V lost 3 bases to trimming and J lost 8 bases, with 17 bases between them. CDR3 length equals 14 residues. Germline CDR1 is KGHSH and CDR2 is LQKENI. CDR3 region: CASSPTMEEYKQYF. DNA for the CDR3: TGTGCCAGCTCACCGACGATGGAGGAATACAAGCAGTACTTC.

This clonotype has a count of ten or more. The rearrangement joins TRBV19 to TRBJ1-5, with a weak D call TRBD1 (5 bases). Germline values: CDR1 LNHDA, CDR2 SQIVND (reference sequence). This CDR3 comprises 13 residues. V was trimmed by 5 bases and J by 4 bases, leaving 9 bases between them. CDR3 loop: CASSSDRNQPQHF. The CDR3, as DNA: TGTGCCAGTAGTTCCGACAGAAATCAGCCCCAGCATTTT.

This clonotype was seen at least ten times. This chain connects TRBV28 to TRBJ1-4, with unresolved D. The CDR3 has 15 residues. The ends were cut back, 5 bases at V and 5 bases at J, with 15 bases in the middle. The V gene's germline CDR1 is MDHEN and CDR2 SYDVKM. The CDR3 DNA reads TGTGCCAGCAGTCCCCTTACTGGGAGAAATGAAAAACTGTTTTTT. Encoded protein: CASSPLTGRNEKLFF. The full variable domain, rest sourced from reference TRBV28 and TRBJ1-4, is DVKVTQSSRYLVKRTGEKVFLECVQDMDHENMFWYRQDPGLGLRLIYFSYDVKMKEKGDIPEGYSVSREKKERFSLILESASTNQTSMYLCASSPLTGRNEKLFFGSGTQLSVL.

The chain has TRBV5-1 and TRBJ2-4, with TRBD1 as a possible D gene (6 bases). CDR3 length: 17 amino acids. Trimming stripped 3 bases from V and 1 base from J, with 17 bases between. Looked up from germline, CDR1 is SGHRS and CDR2 is YFSETQ. CDR3 region: CASSWDTSFGAKNIQYF. The CDR3 DNA sequence: TGCGCCAGCAGCTGGGACACGTCTTTTGGGGCCAAAAACATTCAGTACTTC.

This clonotype came up a few times. The J gene is TRBJ2-1, the V gene TRBV3-1; 16 bases are a match to TRBD2. The CDR3 spans 17 residues. V lost 4 bases and J lost 7; bases outside the gene matches: 7. Germline loops: CDR1 LGHDT, CDR2 YNNKEL (reference sequence). CDR3: CASSPGTSGRARNEQFF. The CDR3 bases are TGTGCCAGCAGCCCCGGGACTAGCGGGAGGGCCAGGAATGAGCAGTTCTTC.

As concerns this clonotype: This sequence may be a read error, since a much larger clone differs from it by one base. This chain uses TRBV28 with TRBJ1-1, with D unclear. CDR1 MDHEN and CDR2 SYDVKM come from the germline V gene. The CDR3 is made up of 10 amino acids. This chain's CDR3 is CASSGYETLF. The DNA of the CDR3 is TGTGCCAGCAGTGGGTATGAAACTCTCTTT.

Judged by abundance, this clonotype is medium-sized. The rearrangement links TRBV7-6 to TRBJ2-3, with 10 bases identical to TRBD1. Germline V gene lookup returns CDR1 SGHVS and CDR2 FNYEAQ. Trimming at V came to 1 base and at J to 3 bases, leaving 1 base not matched to a gene. This CDR3 spans 15 amino acids. The CDR3 nucleotides are TGTGCCAGCAGCTTAGGACAGGGGGCAACAGATACGCAGTATTTT. Protein product: CASSLGQGATDTQYF.

This chain joins TRBV30 and TRBJ2-7, with D uncertain. The germline CDR1 and CDR2 sequences are GTSNPN and SVGIG (reference sequence). The germline V and J ends were trimmed by 0 bases and 0 bases, with 3 bases remaining between them. The CDR3 contains 12 residues. CDR3 nucleotide sequence: TGTGCCTGGAGTGTGAGCTCCTACGAGCAGTACTTC. Protein sequence: CAWSVSSYEQYF.